This TCR beta chain comes out of a study of cytomegalovirus exposure and HLA in healthy donors. Findings and limits, study-wide: Around 18,000 TCR beta sequences were associated with HLA alleles at 0.05 false discovery rate in a later analysis. It was only CMV serostatus that was available as immune exposure information.

The PCR had 60 Vbeta and 13 Jbeta primers. Assay: immunoSEQ multiplex PCR; the TCRdb copy retains only in-frame clones and omits some. This table holds some 190,000 clones, 70% to 85% found once. As regards this clone: Its specificity is unknown.

With 4 bases clipped from V and 4 bases from J, the junction kept 10 bases outside the gene matches. The CDR3 is made up of 17 amino acids. Germline V gene data show CDR1 as KGHSH and CDR2 as LQKENI. This TCR was sampled from a man between 18 and 29 years old in good health and CMV-seronegative. Sequencing used PBMCs. The chain uses TRBV18 and TRBJ2-2; TRBD1 matches at 9 bases. The CDR3 DNA sequence: TGTGCCAGCTCACTCTCTCCGGGACAGGGAATCACCGGGGAGCTGTTTTTT. It is translated as CASSLSPGQGITGELFF.